Shown below are 27 T cell receptor beta chains from a single sample sequenced in a study of blood T cell repertoires in COVID-19. Method: immunoSEQ multiplex PCR; TCRdb's copy keeps in-frame clones and lacks some. This sample has roughly 280,000 clones, with about nine tenths found just once. Material: peripheral blood. The receptor source for this set is a middle-aged man with acute or convalescent COVID-19.

This clone showed up just a few times. The DNA for the CDR3 is TGCGCCAGCAGTGAGAGGGGGTCCTACGAGCAGTACTTC. It yields the protein CASSERGSYEQYF. The chain is built from TRBV10-1 and TRBJ2-7; possible D gene TRBD1, 6 bases. The germline V gene encodes CDR1 WNHNN and CDR2 SYGVQD (reference sequence). With 2 bases removed from V and 1 base from J, the gap between germline ends came to 6 bases. CDR3 length equals 13 residues.

This rearrangement joins TRBV2 to TRBJ2-1; 11 bases fit TRBD2. The CDR3 is 16 residues long. V was pared by 5 bases and J by 10 bases, with 13 bases of the junction left unmatched. CDR1 SNHLY and CDR2 FYNNEI come from the germline V gene. The CDR3 DNA sequence: TGTGCCAGCAGTCAGATAGCGGGGGGGAACTTCGACGAGCAGTTCTTC. Amino acids: CASSQIAGGNFDEQFF.

V gene TRBV19 combines with J gene TRBJ1-2; 10 positions match TRBD1. Germline V CDR1 and CDR2: LNHDA, SQIVND (reference sequence). Unmatched junction bases numbered 15, after V lost 3 bases and J lost 8 bases. The CDR3 has 17 residues. The CDR3 loop reads CASSMGDRGGGLAGYTF. The CDR3 DNA sequence: TGTGCCAGTAGTATGGGGGACAGGGGAGGTGGTCTCGCCGGCTACACCTTC.

The chain employs TRBV3-1 (or the pseudogene TRBV3-2) and TRBJ2-3, with TRBD2 matching 8 bases. The CDR3 totals 14 residues. Trimming at V came to 3 bases and at J to 3 bases, leaving 2 bases not matched to a gene. Germline CDR1 LGHDT, CDR2 YNNKEL (reference sequence). The CDR3 protein is CASSHGGGTDTQYF. Written as DNA, the CDR3 is TGTGCCAGCAGCCATGGCGGGGGGACAGATACGCAGTATTTT.

This chain joins TRBV5-1 and TRBJ2-3; D call uncertain. In germline, CDR1 is SGHRS, CDR2 YFSETQ. Trimming removed 1 base at V and 2 bases at J, with 11 bases between. The CDR3 is made up of 15 amino acids. The CDR3 DNA follows: TGCGCCAGCAGCTTGACAGACGCCCTCACAGATACGCAGTATTTT. Residues: CASSLTDALTDTQYF.

This clone was seen a few times. The chain recombines TRBV5-6 with TRBJ2-2, with D uncertain. V was pared by 7 bases and J by 4 bases, with 14 bases between. The CDR3 consists of 14 residues. CDR1 SGHDT and CDR2 YYEEEE come from the germline V gene. CDR3 loop: CASWRRGGTGELFF. The CDR3 region has the DNA TGTGCCAGCTGGCGACGAGGTGGCACCGGGGAGCTGTTTTTT. Drawing the rest from reference TRBV5-6 and TRBJ2-2, the complete variable domain is DAGVTQSPTHLIKTRGQQVTLRCSPKSGHDTVSWYQQALGQGPQFIFQYYEEEERQRGNFPDRFSGHQFPNYSSELNVNALLLGDSALYLCASWRRGGTGELFFGEGSRLTVL.

This chain joins TRBV9 and TRBJ2-3, with D possibly being TRBD1 (5 bases). The V end was cut by 0 bases, the J end by 1 base, with 9 bases between. This CDR3 is built from 15 residues. Germline V gene data show CDR1 as SGDLS and CDR2 as YYNGEE. Here the CDR3 reads CASSVGGRRTDTQYF. The CDR3 region has the DNA TGTGCCAGCAGCGTAGGGGGCAGACGCACAGATACGCAGTATTTT.

The rearrangement joins TRBV30 to TRBJ1-5, with D perhaps matching TRBD1 (6 bases). Trimming pared 4 bases from V and 2 bases from J, leaving 12 bases between. The CDR3 has 14 amino acids. Germline V gene lookup returns CDR1 GTSNPN and CDR2 SVGIG (reference sequence). CDR3 loop: CAWNRGSRNQPQHF. The CDR3 coding sequence is TGTGCCTGGAATAGGGGGTCCCGCAATCAGCCCCAGCATTTT.

V and J are TRBV3-1 (or the pseudogene TRBV3-2) and TRBJ1-1; possibly TRBD1 for D (5 bases). Trimming left V 4 bases short and J 10 bases short, with 13 bases between. The CDR3 has 12 amino acids. From germline, CDR1 is LGHDT and CDR2 YNNKEL (reference sequence). The CDR3 DNA sequence: TGTGCCAGCAGCCTTTTGAACAGGAGAGCTTTCTTT. Translating it yields CASSLLNRRAFF.

The chain joins TRBV27 to TRBJ2-7; D is uncertain. The CDR3 is 11 amino acids. V dropped 8 bases and J dropped 3 bases, with 8 bases sitting between them. Germline V gene lookup returns CDR1 MNHEY and CDR2 SMNVEV (reference sequence). The CDR3 region is CASRTSYEQYF. DNA of the CDR3: TGTGCCAGCCGAACAAGCTACGAGCAGTACTTC.

The gene calls are TRBV9 and TRBJ2-7; TRBD2 agrees at 8 bases. The CDR3 consists of 15 residues. Germline V gene lookup returns CDR1 SGDLS and CDR2 YYNGEE. With 4 bases clipped from V and 6 bases from J, the junction kept 12 bases outside the gene matches. The CDR3 here is CASSLHGGALSEQYF. The CDR3 DNA sequence: TGTGCCAGCAGCCTCCACGGGGGGGCGCTTTCCGAGCAGTACTTC.

The genes are TRBV2 and TRBJ1-1; a possible D gene is TRBD1 (6 bases). There are 14 residues in the CDR3. From germline, CDR1 is SNHLY and CDR2 FYNNEI. Trimming stripped 5 bases from V and 7 bases from J, with 17 bases between. CDR3 coding DNA: TGTGCCAGCAGTATAGAAGGGGGAGGGGGTGAAGCTTTCTTT. Protein: CASSIEGGGGEAFF.

The rearrangement joins TRBV2 to TRBJ1-4; 8 positions agree with TRBD1. The V and J ends lost 6 bases and 7 bases, in that order; junction bases with no gene match: 7. The CDR3 extends over 14 amino acids. Germline CDR1 reads SNHLY; CDR2 reads FYNNEI. The CDR3 coding sequence is TGTGCCAGCAGCTTACAGGGGGGGTTTGAAAAACTGTTTTTT. Translated: CASSLQGGFEKLFF.

The table lists this clone with a count of one. The CDR3 loop reads CASSREGYNEQFF. Here the CDR3 DNA reads TGTGCCAGCAGCCGGGAGGGTTACAATGAGCAGTTCTTC. The chain has TRBV3-1 (or the pseudogene TRBV3-2) and TRBJ2-1; 7 nucleotides match TRBD2. Looked up from germline, CDR1 is LGHDT and CDR2 is YNNKEL (reference sequence). This CDR3 is 13 amino acids long. V lost 4 bases to trimming and J lost 4 bases; unmatched junction nucleotides: 1.

The chain combines TRBV7-9 with TRBJ1-2; D gene uncertain. CDR3 length equals 13 residues. The germline V gene has CDR1 SEHNR and CDR2 FQNEAQ (reference sequence). The ends were cut back, 1 base at V and 3 bases at J, with 6 bases in the middle. CDR3 nucleotide sequence: TGTGCCAGCAGCTTAGGTCAGGACTATGGCTACACCTTC. Amino acids: CASSLGQDYGYTF.

The V gene is TRBV5-1, the J gene TRBJ2-3, with D tentatively TRBD2 (5 bases). The CDR3 covers 13 residues. CDR1 and CDR2 (germline): SGHRS, YFSETQ. Deletions cut 7 bases from V and 2 bases from J, with 11 bases between. CDR3 sequence reads: CASAYRDTDTQYF. CDR3 nucleotide sequence: TGCGCCAGCGCTTACCGGGACACAGATACGCAGTATTTT.

This chain links TRBV11-3 with TRBJ2-1; 7 bases match TRBD2. With 0 bases clipped from V and 1 base from J, the junction kept 3 bases outside the gene matches. The CDR3 is 16 residues long. Per the germline V gene, CDR1 is SGHNT and CDR2 is YENEEA. Here the CDR3 reads CASSLDPAGSYNEQFF. The CDR3 nucleotides read TGTGCCAGCAGCTTAGATCCAGCGGGGTCCTACAATGAGCAGTTCTTC.

This clone was counted between two and nine times. The chain couples TRBV30 to TRBJ2-5; 7 bases fit TRBD2. This CDR3 is 14 amino acids long. Germline lookup yields CDR1 GTSNPN and CDR2 SVGIG (reference sequence). V shed 4 bases and J 5 bases; nucleotides not matched to a gene: 10. Here the CDR3 DNA reads TGTGCCTGGACCCTCACGGGGGGTAGTGAGACCCAGTACTTC. Translation: CAWTLTGGSETQYF.

This chain joins TRBV20-1 and TRBJ2-3; 8 positions match TRBD1. Per germline, CDR1 DFQATT and CDR2 SNEGSKA (reference sequence). The CDR3 extends over 15 amino acids. V was clipped by 3 bases and J by 5 bases; unmatched bases: 10. For the CDR3, the DNA is TGCAGTGCTAGTTCCCCAGGGGGCACCGGAGATACGCAGTATTTT. It codes for CSASSPGGTGDTQYF.

As regards this clone: The sample contains more than one DNA sequence encoding this CDR3. The J gene is TRBJ1-3, the V gene TRBV18, with TRBD1 as a possible D gene (5 bases). Per the germline V gene, CDR1 is KGHSH and CDR2 is LQKENI. Trimming left V 3 bases short and J 0 bases short, with 6 bases between. The CDR3 runs 14 residues. The CDR3 bases are TGTGCCAGCTCACCTCAGGGCTCTGGAAACACCATATATTTT. This gives the protein CASSPQGSGNTIYF.

The chain recombines TRBV3-1 (or the pseudogene TRBV3-2) with TRBJ2-3; D is uncertain. This CDR3 region has 15 residues. The V and J ends lost 1 base and 2 bases respectively, with 10 bases between them. Looked up from germline, CDR1 is LGHDT and CDR2 is YNNKEL (reference sequence). CDR3 amino acids: CASSQARLYTDTQYF. CDR3 sequence (DNA): TGTGCCAGCAGCCAAGCTCGACTGTACACAGATACGCAGTATTTT.

This rearrangement joins TRBV18 to TRBJ2-5, with a weak D call TRBD1 (6 bases). The germline CDR1 and CDR2 sequences are KGHSH and LQKENI. The CDR3 contains 14 residues. V lost 8 bases and J 4 bases, leaving 17 bases between the germline ends. The CDR3 is CASKATTGRETQYF. The CDR3 DNA reads TGTGCCAGCAAAGCGACCACAGGGCGAGAGACCCAGTACTTC.

The chain recombines TRBV12-5 with TRBJ2-7; D is undetermined. Between the trimmed V and J ends, which lost 1 base and 4 bases, there was a span of 5 bases. This CDR3 has 12 residues. Germline lookup yields CDR1 LGHNT and CDR2 FRNRAP. The CDR3 bases are TGTGCTAGTGGTTTGGAATATTACGAGCAGTACTTC. Translating it yields CASGLEYYEQYF. Supplemented by reference TRBV12-5 and TRBJ2-7, the full variable domain reads DARVTQTPRHKVTEMGQEVTMRCQPILGHNTVFWYRQTMMQGLELLAYFRNRAPLDDSGMPKDRFSAEMPDATLATLKIQPSEPRDSAVYFCASGLEYYEQYFGPGTRLTVT.

The V call is TRBV6-1, the J call TRBJ2-7; D perhaps matches TRBD1 (6 bases). Trimming left V 5 bases short and J 6 bases short, with 11 bases between. This CDR3 has 12 amino acids. Germline V gene sequence: CDR1 MNHNS, CDR2 SASEGT. The CDR3 bases are TGTGCCAGCAGTTATAGGGGGTCCGAGCAGTACTTC. Protein product: CASSYRGSEQYF.

This clone was counted once. The rearrangement uses TRBV5-1 and TRBJ1-1, with a possible D match to TRBD1 (5 bases). Germline CDR1 and CDR2: SGHRS and YFSETQ. Trimming shortened V by 0 bases and J by 4 bases, and 13 bases separated the two germline ends. This CDR3 is 15 amino acids long. In nucleotides, the CDR3 is TGCGCCAGCAGCTTGGAGGGGCAGGGAATCACTGAAGCTTTCTTT. Its translation is CASSLEGQGITEAFF.

In its sample, this clone was seen once. This chain joins TRBV2 and TRBJ2-3; D may be TRBD1 (6 bases). Trimming took off 11 bases at V and 5 bases at J, with 17 bases between the two ends. Germline V gene lookup returns CDR1 SNHLY and CDR2 FYNNEI. The CDR3 runs 13 residues. CDR3 sequence reads: CAGRRSRGDTQYF. The CDR3 coding sequence is TGTGCCGGAAGGAGGTCCAGGGGAGATACGCAGTATTTT.

The chain uses TRBV3-1 (or the pseudogene TRBV3-2) and TRBJ2-2; 11 bases are shared with TRBD2. Germline V gene data show CDR1 as LGHDT and CDR2 as YNNKEL (reference sequence). CDR3 length: 19 amino acids. V lost 4 bases, J lost 0 bases, and 10 bases stayed unmatched. CDR3 sequence (DNA): TGTGCCAGCAGCCTAAACCTTGGGACTAGCGGCGCGAACACCGGGGAGCTGTTTTTT. It translates to CASSLNLGTSGANTGELFF.